The clone carrying this T cell receptor beta chain came up a few times. As yet, its antigen is unknown. This sample was included in a study of HIV-infected patients and healthy controls. Points from the study as a whole: Mean usage of eight alpha and eight beta V genes differed significantly in HIV-infected patients versus controls. Compared with healthy controls, HIV-infected patients showed less CDR3 sharing between individuals.

The germline CDR1 and CDR2 sequences are ENHRY and SYGVKD. CDR3 length equals 12 residues. The V end lost 5 bases, the J end lost 5 bases, and 7 bases lay between the germline ends. Around 450 ng RNA was reverse transcribed with alpha and beta constant-region primers. Using multiplexing indices, alpha and beta chain libraries were generated apart by chain-specific third strand synthesis. A single primer pair per chain amplified all rearrangements, with per-molecule barcodes. Second strand DNA was synthesized using a primer at the SP2 site. TCRdb reprocessed the 5' RACE reads with MiXCR, giving one entry per CDR3 protein. The data hold roughly 9,000 distinct CDR3 sequences, with 5.8% observed a single time. All unsorted peripheral T cells were captured because whole blood was used without fractionation.

This sequence originates from an adult in good health. The J gene is TRBJ2-1, the V gene TRBV10-3; D is unresolved. The sample consisted of blood. For the CDR3, the DNA is TGTGCCATCAGTCCCCTAGACAATGAGCAGTTCTTC. It specifies CAISPLDNEQFF.